These T cell receptor beta chains were read from a single sample in a study of cytomegalovirus exposure and HLA in healthy donors. Profiled with immunoSEQ multiplex PCR; TCRdb holds only in-frame clones, not every one. Of some 110,000 clones in the sample, around 87% were seen once. The sequenced material came from PBMCs. These TCRs come from a woman aged 18 to 35 in good health and CMV-seropositive. Each CDR3 is given with its conserved first and last residue. D genes are given only for firm matches. Only part of the rows carry a size: once, few, many, or a class if the clone is expanded.

d_call j_call v_call clone_size cdr3_nt cdr3_aa
TRBD2 TRBJ2-1 TRBV4-1 - TGCGCCAGCAGCCATCTAGCGGGGTTCAGCTCCTACAATGAGCAGTTCTTC CASSHLAGFSSYNEQFF
- TRBJ1-5 TRBV28 - TGTGCCAGCACTCCCCGGTATAGCAATCAGCCCCAGCATTTT CASTPRYSNQPQHF
TRBD1 TRBJ1-5 TRBV9 once TGTGCCAGCAGCGAGGGCCCACAGGGGGCTAATCAGCCCCAGCATTTT CASSEGPQGANQPQHF
- TRBJ1-3 TRBV28 - TGTGCCAGCATCGATGGCCCAAGCAGGGGCCACCAGTCATTT CASIDGPSRGHQSF
TRBD2 TRBJ2-4 TRBV28 - TGTGCCAGCAGCTCGAGCGGGAGAATTCAGTACTTC CASSSSGRIQYF
- TRBJ2-2 TRBV10-3 - TGTGCCTCCCAAAGGGGGGGCTCGAACACCGGGGAGCTGTTTTTT CASQRGGSNTGELFF
TRBD2 TRBJ2-7 TRBV4-2 - TGTGCCAGCAGCCCCGATAGACTAGCGGGGACCTACGAGCAGTACTTC CASSPDRLAGTYEQYF
TRBD2 TRBJ2-3 TRBV28 once TGTGCCAGCAAGCGGGGCCCAGATACGCAGTATTTT CASKRGPDTQYF
- TRBJ1-2 TRBV30 few TGTGCCTGGGGACAGAACTATGGCTACACCTTC CAWGQNYGYTF
- TRBJ2-5 TRBV5-4 - TGTGCCAGCAGCTTAGCGGCACTTCAAGAGACCCAATACTTC CASSLAALQETQYF
- TRBJ1-6 TRBV10-1 - TGCGCCAGCAGTGAGCGCGCTAGCTCCTATAATTCACCCCTCCACTTT CASSERASSYNSPLHF
- TRBJ2-7 TRBV6-6 few TGTGCCAGCAGTAACCCGGCGCCGAGGTCCTACGAGCAGTACTTC CASSNPAPRSYEQYF
- TRBJ2-7 TRBV10-3 - TGTGCCATCAGTGCGCGGTCCGACAGTGAGCAGTACTTC CAISARSDSEQYF
- TRBJ1-4 TRBV13 - TGTGCCAGCAGCTCCAGAAATCTACAGGGTTATGGTAATGAAAAACTGTTTTTT CASSSRNLQGYGNEKLFF
- TRBJ2-1 TRBV11-2 - TGTGCCAGCAGCATAGGACTATTCGGATACAATGAGCAGTTCTTC CASSIGLFGYNEQFF
TRBD2 TRBJ2-1 TRBV7-3 - TGTGCCAGCAGCGCACCGGGAGGGCCTATCAATGAGCAGTTCTTC CASSAPGGPINEQFF
TRBD2 TRBJ2-1 TRBV11-2 - TGTGCCAGCAGCTTAACCAGCGGGACGTCCTACAATGAGCAGTTCTTC CASSLTSGTSYNEQFF
- TRBJ1-2 TRBV28 - TGTGCCAGCAGTGCCCCCCGAGGTGAGGGAACTAACTATGGCTACACCTTC CASSAPRGEGTNYGYTF
- TRBJ2-1 TRBV4-1 - TGCGCCAGCAGCCAAGAGGACACTTCCTACAATGAGCAGTTCTTC CASSQEDTSYNEQFF
- TRBJ2-7 TRBV28 - TGTGCCAGCTTTGGGGGGGCACGACGCTCCTACGAGCAGTACTTC CASFGGARRSYEQYF
- TRBJ2-3 TRBV7-3 - TGTGCCAGCAGCTTAACTGGGGGCGCGGCAGATACGCAGTATTTT CASSLTGGAADTQYF
- TRBJ2-7 TRBV2 - TGTGCCAGCAGCGGGGTCTCCTACGAGCAGTACTTC CASSGVSYEQYF
TRBD1 TRBJ2-5 TRBV5-4 - TGTGCCAGCAGCTTCAGGGGGGAGACCCAGTACTTC CASSFRGETQYF
- TRBJ1-1 TRBV6-6 - TGTGCCAGCAGCCACAGGGAGTTGGGTATGAGTGAAGCTTTCTTT CASSHRELGMSEAFF
- TRBJ1-2 TRBV25-1 - TGTGCCAGCTATGAGGGCAGTGGCTACACCTTC CASYEGSGYTF
- TRBJ1-3 TRBV7-9 - TGTGCCAACGCCAGGGGAGCTGGAAACACCATATATTTT CANARGAGNTIYF
TRBD1 TRBJ2-5 TRBV28 - TGTGCCAGCAGTCCGCGGACAGGACGAGAGACCCAGTACTTC CASSPRTGRETQYF
- TRBJ1-1 TRBV28 - TGTGCCAGCAGTGCACAGGGCGAGAACACTGAAGCTTTCTTT CASSAQGENTEAFF
TRBD2 TRBJ2-5 TRBV12-5 - TGTGCTAGTGGTTTGGTTCGTGCGGGAGCAGAGACCCAGTACTTC CASGLVRAGAETQYF
- TRBJ1-2 TRBV5-1 - TGCGCCAGCAGCTTGGCCGAGGAGGCCCTCACCTTC CASSLAEEALTF
- TRBJ1-3 TRBV18 - TGTGCCAGCTCACCAGGGACAAGAGGAAACACCATATATTTT CASSPGTRGNTIYF
- TRBJ2-3 TRBV13 - TGTGCCAGCAGCTTAAACGGGGTGGTGGCAGATACGCAGTATTTT CASSLNGVVADTQYF